The sequence of this T cell receptor (beta chain) was determined in a study of blood T cell repertoires in COVID-19. Study context: COVID-19 samples, acute and convalescent, were from the United States, Italy and Spain. In each case, the material was cDNA or gDNA derived from T cells, B-cell-depleted T cells, or PBMCs.

Germline CDR1 GTSNPN, CDR2 SVGIG (reference sequence). V was pared by 3 bases and J by 2 bases, with 21 bases between. This CDR3 region has 17 residues. Source study methods: By means of reference gene primer amplification, nucleated cell counts were estimated. The table came from immunoSEQ multiplex PCR; TCRdb's copy has only in-frame clones and leaves some out. That table supplies the V and J calls and clone size; D and trimming were determined from the DNA. The sample records about 210,000 clones, approximately 75% being singletons. The sequencing sample was made of PBMCs or T cells enriched from blood (not recorded which). The chain links TRBV30 to TRBJ2-3, with D perhaps TRBD1 (6 bases). This sequence originates from a man between 40 and 49 years old who had recovered from COVID-19. The CDR3 bases are TGTGCCTGGAGCGGATCGTGGGGGCTCTCCAACACAGATACGCAGTATTTT. Residues: CAWSGSWGLSNTDTQYF.